This T cell receptor beta chain was recorded in a study of T cells in Graves' hyperthyroidism and ophthalmopathy. Study as a whole: Initial diagnosis, before any treatment, was when peripheral blood was collected. General study findings and limits: Ophthalmopathy was identified by the model a median 6.5 months ahead of onset.

Researchers amplified the TCR beta CDR3 regions from RNA transcripts. The primer set for the first-round RT-PCR of the TCR CDR3 was HTBI. Each CDR3 protein is one row after TCRdb ran MiXCR on the multiplex PCR reads. The profile shows about 840,000 distinct CDR3 sequences, around 39% of them singletons. The CDR3 covers 16 residues. V shed 3 bases and J shed 0 bases, with 11 bases lying between them. CDR1 is SEHNR, CDR2 FQNEAQ, per germline (reference sequence). This clonotype came up a few times. Its target is not known. The sequencing sample was made of blood. This TCR derives from a man aged 18 to 30 with Graves' hyperthyroidism. V and J are TRBV7-9 and TRBJ2-2; D possibly corresponds to TRBD1 (6 bases). Here the CDR3 reads CASSFFGTTNTGELFF. As DNA, the CDR3 is TGTGCCAGCAGCTTTTTCGGGACAACGAACACCGGGGAGCTGTTTTTT.